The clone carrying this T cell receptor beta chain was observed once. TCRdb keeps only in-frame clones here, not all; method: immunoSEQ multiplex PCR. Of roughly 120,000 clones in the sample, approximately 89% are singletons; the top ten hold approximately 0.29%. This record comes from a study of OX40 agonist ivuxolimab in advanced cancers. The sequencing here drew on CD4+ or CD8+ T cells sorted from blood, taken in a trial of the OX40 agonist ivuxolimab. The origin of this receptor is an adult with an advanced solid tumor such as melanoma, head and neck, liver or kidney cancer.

Here the CDR3 reads CASSLASGTGAAFF. The CDR3 DNA reads TGTGCCAGCAGCTTAGCAAGTGGGACAGGGGCAGCTTTCTTT. The V gene is TRBV7-9, the J gene TRBJ1-1, with 10 bases that match TRBD1. The CDR3 contains 14 residues. The ends lost 0 bases at V and 10 bases at J; junction bases unmatched: 5. CDR1 is SEHNR, CDR2 FQNEAQ, per germline (reference sequence).